This TCR beta chain was recorded in a study of blood T cells in healthy people across ages. Study outcomes and limitations: Donor CMV status, an unknown factor, possibly confounded changes in expanded clonotypes.

Each of the donors had approximately 10 milliliters of peripheral blood drawn into EDTA-treated Vacutainer tubes. Comments on this clonotype: Its antigen is currently unknown.

The CDR3 is made up of 14 amino acids. The V gene's germline CDR1 is PRHDT and CDR2 FYEKMQ (reference sequence). Trimming removed 7 bases at V and 0 bases at J, with 10 bases between. The authors ran a second PCR of about 6 to 11 cycles using a sample-barcoded 5' primer and a J-beta primer mix. TCRdb itself ran the 5' RACE reads through MiXCR, one entry per CDR3 protein. The sample lists 1.5 million to 2 million distinct CDR3 sequences, approximately 50% seen once, with about 2.1% in the top ten. Material: blood. The clonotype was recovered from a woman in her forties in good health. The J gene is TRBJ2-1, the V gene TRBV13; maybe TRBD1 (5 bases). DNA for the CDR3: TGTGCCAGCACGTACAGGAGCTCCTACAATGAGCAGTTCTTC. It specifies CASTYRSSYNEQFF.